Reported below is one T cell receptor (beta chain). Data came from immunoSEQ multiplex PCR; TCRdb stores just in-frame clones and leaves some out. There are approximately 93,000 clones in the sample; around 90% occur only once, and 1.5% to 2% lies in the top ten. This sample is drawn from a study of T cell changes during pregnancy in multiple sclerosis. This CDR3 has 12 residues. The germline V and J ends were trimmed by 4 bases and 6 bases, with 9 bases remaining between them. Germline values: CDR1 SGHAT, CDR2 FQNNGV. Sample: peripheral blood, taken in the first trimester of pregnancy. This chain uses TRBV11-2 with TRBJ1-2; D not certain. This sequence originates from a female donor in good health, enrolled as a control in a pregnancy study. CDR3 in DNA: TGTGCCAGCAGCTCGCCCGGGGATGGCTACACCTTC. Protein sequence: CASSSPGDGYTF.